This T cell receptor (beta chain) was sequenced during a study of blood T cell repertoires in COVID-19. Assay used: immunoSEQ multiplex PCR; TCRdb lists only in-frame clones, some missing. Found here are roughly 73,000 clones, over 80% of them singletons; the top ten hold 1.8%. Trimming took 1 base from V and 4 from J, leaving 17 bases between them. From germline, CDR1 is SGHNT and CDR2 YYREEE (reference sequence). This CDR3 comprises 16 residues. This sequence originates from a woman between 55 and 75 years old with acute or convalescent COVID-19. The V call is TRBV5-4, the J call TRBJ1-1; tentative D call: TRBD1 (6 bases). Sequenced input: peripheral blood. CDR3 sequence reads: CASSLLGYRDITEAFF. For the CDR3, the DNA is TGTGCCAGCAGCTTGTTAGGGTACAGGGATATCACTGAAGCTTTCTTT.